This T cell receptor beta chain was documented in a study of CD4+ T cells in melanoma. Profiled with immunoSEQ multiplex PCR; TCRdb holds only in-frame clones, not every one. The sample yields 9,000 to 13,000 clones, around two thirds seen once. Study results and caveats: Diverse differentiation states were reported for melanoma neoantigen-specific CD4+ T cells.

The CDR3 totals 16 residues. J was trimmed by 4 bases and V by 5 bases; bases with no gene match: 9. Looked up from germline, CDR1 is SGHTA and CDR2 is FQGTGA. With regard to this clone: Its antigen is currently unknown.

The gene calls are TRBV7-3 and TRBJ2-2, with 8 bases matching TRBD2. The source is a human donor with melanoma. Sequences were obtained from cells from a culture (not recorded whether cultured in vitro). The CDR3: CASSPAGGAFTGELFF. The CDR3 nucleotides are TGTGCCAGCAGCCCCGCCGGGGGGGCCTTCACCGGGGAGCTGTTTTTT. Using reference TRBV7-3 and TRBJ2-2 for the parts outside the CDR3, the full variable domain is GAGVSQTPSNKVTEKGKYVELRCDPISGHTALYWYRQSLGQGPEFLIYFQGTGAADDSGLPNDRFFAVRPEGSVSTLKIQRTERGDSAVYLCASSPAGGAFTGELFFGEGSRLTVL.